This T cell receptor beta chain is from a study of T cell clonotyping in hematopoietic cell transplantation. The time point denotes: recipient sample about 28 days before transplant, after cytoreduction. Assay used: immunoSEQ multiplex PCR; TCRdb lists only in-frame clones, some missing. The table lists fewer than 25,000 clones, approximately 80% of them singletons, with around a sixth in the top ten. The receptor was isolated from a man aged 55-75 years with acute myeloid leukemia. Some clones in this sample may be carry-over from other donors' samples. The input for sequencing was peripheral blood mononuclear cells, taken before stem cell transplant.

The CDR3 sequence: CASRAGRNYGYTF. The CDR3 nucleotides read TGTGCCAGTAGAGCCGGCAGGAACTATGGCTACACCTTC. The chain joins TRBV19 to TRBJ1-2; D unclear. Germline CDR1 LNHDA, CDR2 SQIVND (reference sequence). Trimming cost V 6 bases and J 2 bases, with 10 bases left between them. The CDR3 has 13 amino acids.